The rows below give T cell receptor beta chains drawn from one sample of a study of PD-1 blockade in classical Hodgkin lymphoma. TCRdb's table, derived via immunoSEQ multiplex PCR, lists solely in-frame clones and lacks some. The sample has tens of thousands of clones; 80% to 95% are singletons. Sequences were derived from CD4+ T cells from blood, sampled before the fourth cycle of nivolumab. The receptors originated from a human donor with classical Hodgkin lymphoma. Both conserved end residues are part of each CDR3. Each record gives: CDR3 length, J gene, V gene, D gene, clone size, CDR3 DNA, CDR3 protein. D genes are given only for firm matches. Clone size appears in some rows only: once, few, many, or a class for an expanded clone.

>15|TRBJ2-1|TRBV28|-|-
TGTGCCAGCAGTAACTGGGCTACGCCCAACAATGAGCAGTTCTTC
CASSNWATPNNEQFF
>16|TRBJ1-1|TRBV30|-|-
TGTGCCTGGAGGCGTAGGGTTTTCCGGGGGGGGACTGAAGCTTTCTTT
CAWRRRVFRGGTEAFF
>16|TRBJ1-1|TRBV2|TRBD1|-
TGTGCCAGCAGTGAAGGGGTTGTAGGGGGCTTGGCTGAAGCTTTCTTT
CASSEGVVGGLAEAFF
>16|TRBJ2-7|TRBV5-6|TRBD2|-
TGTGCCAGCAGCTTAACCCGACTAGCGGGAGTCTACGAGCAGTACTTC
CASSLTRLAGVYEQYF
>17|TRBJ2-5|TRBV14|TRBD2|-
TGTGCCAGCAGCCAAGAATGGGTAGCGGGAGTGGAAGAGACCCAGTACTTC
CASSQEWVAGVEETQYF
>14|TRBJ2-1|TRBV11-2|-|-
TGTGCCAGCAGCTTAGAAGGGGTGGGCCGTTCGGAGTTCTTC
CASSLEGVGRSEFF
>19|TRBJ2-1|TRBV28|-|-
TGTGCCAGCAGTTCTTGGAGACAGATAAGGGGGAGCTCCTACAATGAGCAGTTCTTC
CASSSWRQIRGSSYNEQFF
>13|TRBJ2-5|TRBV18|-|-
TGTGCCAGCTCACCAGTACCTAGGGAGACCCAGTACTTC
CASSPVPRETQYF
>16|TRBJ1-3|TRBV5-1|-|-
TGCGCCAGCAGCTTGGACCCCGGGGAGCCTGGAAACACCATATATTTT
CASSLDPGEPGNTIYF
>13|TRBJ1-1|TRBV29-1|-|-
TGCAGCGTTGAAAACCCAGGGGTTACTGAAGCTTTCTTT
CSVENPGVTEAFF
>14|TRBJ1-2|TRBV2|-|-
TGTGCCAGCAGTATTGAACATCTGAGCTATGGCTACACCTTC
CASSIEHLSYGYTF
>15|TRBJ2-5|TRBV11-2|-|-
TGTGCCAGCAGCCTGGGGGGTCGACTCCAAGAGACCCAGTACTTC
CASSLGGRLQETQYF
>14|TRBJ2-5|TRBV19|-|-
TGTGCCAGTAGTATGGGTGTGACGAGGGAGACCCAGTACTTC
CASSMGVTRETQYF
>17|TRBJ2-3|TRBV21-1|-|-
TGTGCCAGCAGCGCCCTCCAACCAGCGGGAGGGCCAGATACGCAGTATTTT
CASSALQPAGGPDTQYF
>14|TRBJ2-7|TRBV6-6|-|-
TGTGCCAGCCAAAGCGGAAACACGGCCTACGAGCAGTACTTC
CASQSGNTAYEQYF
>13|TRBJ1-5|TRBV28|-|-
TGTGCCAGCAGTCGGAACTGGGATCAGCCCCAGCATTTT
CASSRNWDQPQHF
>16|TRBJ2-7|TRBV29-1|TRBD1|-
TGCAGCGTCGTGACCTCACAGGGGGCTCCCCCCTACGAGCAGTACTTC
CSVVTSQGAPPYEQYF
>15|TRBJ2-2|TRBV18|-|-
TGTGCCAGCTCACCGGGGGAAACTCTCATAGGGGAGCTGTTTTTT
CASSPGETLIGELFF
>13|TRBJ1-3|TRBV30|-|-
TGTGCCTGGAGTGTAACTTTTGGAAACACCATATATTTT
CAWSVTFGNTIYF
>14|TRBJ2-3|TRBV11-1|-|-
TGTGCCAGCAGGCCAGGTGAGGCCTCAGATACGCAGTATTTT
CASRPGEASDTQYF
>15|TRBJ1-5|TRBV18|TRBD1|few
TGTGCCAGCTCATTGCCGGGACAGGGAAATCAGCCCCAGCATTTT
CASSLPGQGNQPQHF
>13|TRBJ1-1|TRBV29-1|-|few
TGCAGCGTTGGTACAGGGAAGAACACTGAAGCTTTCTTT
CSVGTGKNTEAFF
>13|TRBJ2-5|TRBV5-1|-|-
TGCGCCAGCGCGTCAGGCTACCAAGAGACCCAGTACTTC
CASASGYQETQYF
>12|TRBJ2-3|TRBV5-1|-|-
TGCGCCAGCAGCCCACAGTACGGGGCGCAGTATTTT
CASSPQYGAQYF
>16|TRBJ2-1|TRBV28|TRBD2|-
TGTGCCAGCAGTCTCACAGGGACTAGTCGGCGCAATGAGCAGTTCTTC
CASSLTGTSRRNEQFF
>19|TRBJ2-7|TRBV14|TRBD1|-
TGTGCCAGCAGCCTCTTTTTCCGGACAGGGACCGCAGAAGGGAACGAGCAGTACTTC
CASSLFFRTGTAEGNEQYF
>12|TRBJ1-2|TRBV30|-|once
TGTGCCTGGAGCGTGGGGGCCAGGGTCTACACCTTC
CAWSVGARVYTF
>13|TRBJ1-2|TRBV6-1|TRBD1|-
TGTGCCAGCAGGACAGGGGGCCCCTATGGCTACACCTTC
CASRTGGPYGYTF
>15|TRBJ2-1|TRBV9|TRBD1|-
TGTGCCAGCAGCCCCGGGACAGGCAATTACAATGAGCAGTTCTTC
CASSPGTGNYNEQFF
>16|TRBJ2-1|TRBV6-5|TRBD2|once
TGTGCCAGCAGTTACTCGAGCGGGAGAAGCTACAATGAGCAGTTCTTC
CASSYSSGRSYNEQFF
>17|TRBJ2-1|TRBV5-4|TRBD2|-
TGTGCCAGCAGCTCCGCCCAGGGACTAGCCGGTTACAATGAGCAGTTCTTC
CASSSAQGLAGYNEQFF
>11|TRBJ2-7|TRBV7-3|-|-
TGTGCCAGCAGCTTAACCCCAGGGCAGTACTTC
CASSLTPGQYF
>15|TRBJ2-5|TRBV6-1|-|-
TGTGCCAGCAGTCCCTTACGGGACCTCCAAGGGACCCAGTACTTC
CASSPLRDLQGTQYF
>13|TRBJ2-7|TRBV28|TRBD1|-
TGTGCCAGCAGTTCCCCCGACAGGGCTAGTCACTACTTC
CASSSPDRASHYF
>14|TRBJ2-7|TRBV10-3|-|-
TGTGCCATCAGTGATAAGGGATACACCTACGAGCAGTACTTC
CAISDKGYTYEQYF
>13|TRBJ1-5|TRBV28|-|-
TGTGCCAGCAGTCTATATGACTGGGAGCCCCAGCATTTT
CASSLYDWEPQHF
>14|TRBJ2-7|TRBV29-1|-|-
TGCAGCGTTGCAGGGGGGACAGTCTCCTACGAGCAGTACTTC
CSVAGGTVSYEQYF
>15|TRBJ2-1|TRBV28|-|-
TGTGCCAGCAGGGGCCGGGGCAGCATCTACAATGAGCAGTTCTTC
CASRGRGSIYNEQFF
>14|TRBJ2-3|TRBV28|-|-
TGTGCCAGCAAAAGGCCCTCCAGCACAGATACGCAGTATTTT
CASKRPSSTDTQYF
>14|TRBJ1-1|TRBV28|TRBD1|-
TGTGCCAGCCTTGACAGGGGCGCGAACACTGAAGCTTTCTTT
CASLDRGANTEAFF
>19|TRBJ2-5|TRBV5-4|TRBD2|-
TGTGCCAGCAGCTTGCCCCGGACTAGCTACCAGAGGGCACAAGAGACCCAGTACTTC
CASSLPRTSYQRAQETQYF
>15|TRBJ1-1|TRBV19|TRBD1|-
TGTGCCAGTAGTTTATTTGGTCGGACAGGTTCTGAAGCTTTCTTT
CASSLFGRTGSEAFF
>17|TRBJ2-1|TRBV5-4|-|-
TGTGCCAGCAGCGGACCAACGAGCGGTTTCTCCTACAATGAGCAGTTCTTC
CASSGPTSGFSYNEQFF
>15|TRBJ2-7|TRBV28|TRBD2|-
TGTGCCAGCAGTCGGGGGGGGACTAGCGTGTACGAGCAGTACTTC
CASSRGGTSVYEQYF
>15|TRBJ2-5|TRBV19|-|-
TGTGCCAGTAGTATGCGGCCACCAAGGCAAGAGACCCAGTACTTC
CASSMRPPRQETQYF
>12|TRBJ2-7|TRBV28|-|-
TGTGCCAGCAGTTTGCTCTCCTACGAGCAGTACTTC
CASSLLSYEQYF
>13|TRBJ2-7|TRBV19|-|-
TGTGCCAGTTCGGACAGTCCCTCATACGAGCAGTACTTC
CASSDSPSYEQYF
>12|TRBJ1-1|TRBV30|-|-
TGTGCCCGCCGAAAGGGCAACACTGAAGCTTTCTTT
CARRKGNTEAFF
>16|TRBJ2-3|TRBV28|-|-
TGTGCCAGCAGTTTTGGCTCCATGGTGTGGATAGGTACGCAGTATTTT
CASSFGSMVWIGTQYF
>11|TRBJ2-5|TRBV7-9|-|-
TGTGCCAGCAGCCAGATAGAGACCCAGTACTTC
CASSQIETQYF
>14|TRBJ1-2|TRBV29-1|TRBD1|-
TGCAGCGCTGCGACAGGGGGCTCGTCCTATGGCTACACCTTC
CSAATGGSSYGYTF
>12|TRBJ1-3|TRBV6-1|-|-
TGTGCCAGCAGTGAATACGAGGTCACCATATATTTT
CASSEYEVTIYF
>11|TRBJ2-5|TRBV20-1|-|-
TGCAGTGCTTCAGGGGGGGAGACCCAGTACTTC
CSASGGETQYF
>15|TRBJ2-3|TRBV9|TRBD2|-
TGTGCCAGCAGCGTAGCTTGGCGGGAGTCAGATACGCAGTATTTT
CASSVAWRESDTQYF
>14|TRBJ2-7|TRBV28|TRBD2|-
TGTGCCAGCGGGCGGGAGGCCCTTTCGTACGAGCAGTACTTC
CASGREALSYEQYF
>14|TRBJ2-7|TRBV5-4|-|once
TGTGCCAGCAGCTTGGATCTCGCCCCCTACGAGCAGTACTTC
CASSLDLAPYEQYF
>15|TRBJ1-1|TRBV5-1|TRBD1|-
TGCGCCAGCAGCTTGACAGGGGCTATGAACACTGAAGCTTTCTTT
CASSLTGAMNTEAFF
>19|TRBJ2-4|TRBV28|-|-
TGTGCCAGCAGTTCCCCAGGGACGTTTGTTGGGCTAGCCAGAAACATTCAGTACTTC
CASSSPGTFVGLARNIQYF